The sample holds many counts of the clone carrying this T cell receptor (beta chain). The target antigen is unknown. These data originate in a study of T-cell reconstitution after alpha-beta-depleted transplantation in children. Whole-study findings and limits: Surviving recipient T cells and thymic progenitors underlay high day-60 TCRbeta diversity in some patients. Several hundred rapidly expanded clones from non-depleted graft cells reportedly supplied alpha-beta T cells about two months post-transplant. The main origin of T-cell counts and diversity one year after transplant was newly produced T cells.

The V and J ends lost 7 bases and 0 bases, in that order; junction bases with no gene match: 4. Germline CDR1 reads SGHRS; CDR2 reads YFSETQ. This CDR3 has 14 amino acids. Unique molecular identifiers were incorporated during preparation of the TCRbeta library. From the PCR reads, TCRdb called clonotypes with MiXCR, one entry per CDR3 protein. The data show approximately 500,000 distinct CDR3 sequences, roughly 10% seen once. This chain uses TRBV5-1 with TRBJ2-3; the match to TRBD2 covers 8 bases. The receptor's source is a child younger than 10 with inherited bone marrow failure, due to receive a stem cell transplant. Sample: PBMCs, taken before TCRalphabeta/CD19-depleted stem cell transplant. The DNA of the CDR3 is TGCGCCAGCTCCCCTAGCGGGAGCACAGATACGCAGTATTTT. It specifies CASSPSGSTDTQYF.